These 13 T cell receptor beta chains share one sample of origin, sequenced in a study of shared clonotypes between healthy human individuals. Some clones are missing from TCRdb's copy, which holds only in-frame ones; the method was immunoSEQ multiplex PCR. The data show about 1 million clones, approximately 70% seen once. Input material: memory CD4+ T cells sorted from blood. As for subset: CD45RA-negative fraction. Every receptor here comes from a young man in good health.

V and J are TRBV5-1 and TRBJ2-5, with TRBD2 matching 7 bases. V was clipped by 1 base and J by 1 base; unmatched bases: 4. Germline V gene data show CDR1 as SGHRS and CDR2 as YFSETQ. The CDR3 is 15 residues long. The CDR3 sequence: CASSLNPSGQETQYF. Here the CDR3 DNA reads TGCGCCAGCAGCTTGAACCCTAGCGGCCAAGAGACCCAGTACTTC.

The chain couples TRBV7-6 to TRBJ2-5; 9 bases fit TRBD1. Germline CDR1 is SGHVS and CDR2 is FNYEAQ. This CDR3 spans 14 amino acids. V gave up 6 bases and J gave up 4 bases; unmatched junction bases: 6. DNA of the CDR3: TGTGCCAGCAGGACAGGGGGAGGGGGAGAGACCCAGTACTTC. Translated, it gives CASRTGGGGETQYF.

Notes on this clone: A far larger clone is just one base off, so this is likely a read error. This CDR3 is also generated by other DNA sequences in the sample. The V and J genes are TRBV7-9 and TRBJ1-5, with unresolved D. The germline CDR1 and CDR2 sequences are SEHNR and FQNEAQ (reference sequence). Trimming took off 1 base at V and 6 bases at J, with 7 bases between the two ends. The CDR3 covers 13 residues. In DNA form, the CDR3 reads TGTGCCAGCAGCTTAGACGAGGGTCAGCCCCAGCATTTT. As protein: CASSLDEGQPQHF. Using reference TRBV7-9 and TRBJ1-5 for the parts outside the CDR3, the full variable domain is DTGVSQNPRHKITKRGQNVTFRCDPISEHNRLYWYRQTLGQGPEFLTYFQNEAQLEKSRLLSDRFSAERPKGSFSTLEIQRTEQGDSAMYLCASSLDEGQPQHFGDGTRLSIL.

About this clone: An end of the junction differs from the germline gene, which may be a read error. The chain recombines TRBV7-7 with TRBJ2-7; the match to TRBD2 covers 9 bases. The CDR3 contains 15 residues. Germline CDR1 is SSHAT and CDR2 is FNYEAQ (reference sequence). CDR3 sequence: CASSILAGEGYEQYF. The CDR3 nucleotides read TGTGCTAGCAGCATCTTAGCGGGAGAGGGGTACGAGCAGTACTTC.

The chain links TRBV7-9 to TRBJ2-2, with TRBD2 matching 10 bases. Germline V gene data show CDR1 as SEHNR and CDR2 as FQNEAQ (reference sequence). V was clipped by 5 bases and J by 1 base; unmatched bases: 7. The CDR3 runs 17 residues. The CDR3 region has the DNA TGTGCCAGCAGCCCCTCGATAGCGGGAGGGAACACCGGGGAGCTGTTTTTT. As protein: CASSPSIAGGNTGELFF.

The chain links TRBV7-2 to TRBJ2-2; 9 positions agree with TRBD1. The V segment lost 2 bases and the J segment 4 bases; nucleotides outside the gene matches: 2. Germline V gene sequence: CDR1 SGHTA, CDR2 FQGNSA. The length of the CDR3 is 15 residues. In nucleotides, the CDR3 is TGTGCCAGCAGCTTACAACAGGGGGCCACCGGGGAGCTGTTTTTT. The encoded protein is CASSLQQGATGELFF.

This chain joins TRBV28 and TRBJ1-2; D is ambiguous. The CDR3 has 13 residues. Germline assignment: CDR1 MDHEN and CDR2 SYDVKM. V was clipped by 2 bases and J by 5 bases, with 9 bases between them. The CDR3 DNA sequence: TGTGCCAGCAGTTTAAGGGTTTTGTATGGCTACACCTTC. Translating gives CASSLRVLYGYTF.

Worth noting for this clone: This sequence may be a read error, since a much larger clone differs from it by one base. The rearrangement joins TRBV6-4 to TRBJ2-2; 7 bases agree with TRBD1. Germline CDR1 reads MRHNA; CDR2 reads SNTAGT. This CDR3 spans 15 amino acids. In DNA form, the CDR3 reads TGTGCCAGCAGTGGGGGACAGTCGAACGCCGGGGAGCTGTTTTTT. It translates to CASSGGQSNAGELFF.

This chain connects TRBV28 to TRBJ1-2; 8 positions match TRBD1. Trimming at V came to 5 bases and at J to 6 bases, leaving 5 bases not matched to a gene. Germline lookup yields CDR1 MDHEN and CDR2 SYDVKM. The CDR3 is 13 residues long. In DNA, the CDR3 is TGTGCCAGCAGTCAAGACAGGGGTCATGGCTACACCTTC. Translated, it gives CASSQDRGHGYTF.

As to this clone: At the DNA level, this CDR3 is encoded by other sequences in the same sample as well. The DNA for the CDR3 is TGCGCCAGCAGTGACGGCAATCAGCCCCAGCATTTT. Residues: CASSDGNQPQHF. The chain carries TRBV10-2 and TRBJ1-5; D not resolved. V lost 3 bases and J 2 bases, leaving 2 bases between the germline ends. This CDR3 spans 12 amino acids. CDR1 is WSHSY and CDR2 is SAAADI in the germline V gene.

The V and J genes are TRBV28 and TRBJ1-2, with 9 bases that match TRBD1. This CDR3 region has 19 residues. The ends lost 4 bases at V and 6 bases at J; junction bases unmatched: 21. The germline V gene encodes CDR1 MDHEN and CDR2 SYDVKM. DNA of the CDR3: TGTGCCAGCAGTTCCTATCATCCCGGTACAGGGGGCGCTTTTGATGGCTACACCTTC. Its protein product is CASSSYHPGTGGAFDGYTF.

J is TRBJ2-7 and V is TRBV2; D call uncertain. This CDR3 spans 11 amino acids. Germline V gene lookup returns CDR1 SNHLY and CDR2 FYNNEI. Trimming shortened V by 3 bases and J by 4 bases, and 4 bases separated the two germline ends. CDR3 nucleotides: TGTGCCAGCAGTGATGAGTACGAGCAGTACTTC. Translation: CASSDEYEQYF.

The sample holds one count of this clone. The V call is TRBV30, the J call TRBJ1-1; D is perhaps TRBD1 (6 bases). The CDR3 contains 15 residues. Looked up from germline, CDR1 is GTSNPN and CDR2 is SVGIG (reference sequence). V dropped 8 bases and J dropped 3 bases, with 22 bases sitting between them. CDR3 loop: CAGSGHTTGYTEAFF. CDR3 bases: TGTGCCGGCTCGGGACACACAACGGGGTACACTGAAGCTTTCTTT.